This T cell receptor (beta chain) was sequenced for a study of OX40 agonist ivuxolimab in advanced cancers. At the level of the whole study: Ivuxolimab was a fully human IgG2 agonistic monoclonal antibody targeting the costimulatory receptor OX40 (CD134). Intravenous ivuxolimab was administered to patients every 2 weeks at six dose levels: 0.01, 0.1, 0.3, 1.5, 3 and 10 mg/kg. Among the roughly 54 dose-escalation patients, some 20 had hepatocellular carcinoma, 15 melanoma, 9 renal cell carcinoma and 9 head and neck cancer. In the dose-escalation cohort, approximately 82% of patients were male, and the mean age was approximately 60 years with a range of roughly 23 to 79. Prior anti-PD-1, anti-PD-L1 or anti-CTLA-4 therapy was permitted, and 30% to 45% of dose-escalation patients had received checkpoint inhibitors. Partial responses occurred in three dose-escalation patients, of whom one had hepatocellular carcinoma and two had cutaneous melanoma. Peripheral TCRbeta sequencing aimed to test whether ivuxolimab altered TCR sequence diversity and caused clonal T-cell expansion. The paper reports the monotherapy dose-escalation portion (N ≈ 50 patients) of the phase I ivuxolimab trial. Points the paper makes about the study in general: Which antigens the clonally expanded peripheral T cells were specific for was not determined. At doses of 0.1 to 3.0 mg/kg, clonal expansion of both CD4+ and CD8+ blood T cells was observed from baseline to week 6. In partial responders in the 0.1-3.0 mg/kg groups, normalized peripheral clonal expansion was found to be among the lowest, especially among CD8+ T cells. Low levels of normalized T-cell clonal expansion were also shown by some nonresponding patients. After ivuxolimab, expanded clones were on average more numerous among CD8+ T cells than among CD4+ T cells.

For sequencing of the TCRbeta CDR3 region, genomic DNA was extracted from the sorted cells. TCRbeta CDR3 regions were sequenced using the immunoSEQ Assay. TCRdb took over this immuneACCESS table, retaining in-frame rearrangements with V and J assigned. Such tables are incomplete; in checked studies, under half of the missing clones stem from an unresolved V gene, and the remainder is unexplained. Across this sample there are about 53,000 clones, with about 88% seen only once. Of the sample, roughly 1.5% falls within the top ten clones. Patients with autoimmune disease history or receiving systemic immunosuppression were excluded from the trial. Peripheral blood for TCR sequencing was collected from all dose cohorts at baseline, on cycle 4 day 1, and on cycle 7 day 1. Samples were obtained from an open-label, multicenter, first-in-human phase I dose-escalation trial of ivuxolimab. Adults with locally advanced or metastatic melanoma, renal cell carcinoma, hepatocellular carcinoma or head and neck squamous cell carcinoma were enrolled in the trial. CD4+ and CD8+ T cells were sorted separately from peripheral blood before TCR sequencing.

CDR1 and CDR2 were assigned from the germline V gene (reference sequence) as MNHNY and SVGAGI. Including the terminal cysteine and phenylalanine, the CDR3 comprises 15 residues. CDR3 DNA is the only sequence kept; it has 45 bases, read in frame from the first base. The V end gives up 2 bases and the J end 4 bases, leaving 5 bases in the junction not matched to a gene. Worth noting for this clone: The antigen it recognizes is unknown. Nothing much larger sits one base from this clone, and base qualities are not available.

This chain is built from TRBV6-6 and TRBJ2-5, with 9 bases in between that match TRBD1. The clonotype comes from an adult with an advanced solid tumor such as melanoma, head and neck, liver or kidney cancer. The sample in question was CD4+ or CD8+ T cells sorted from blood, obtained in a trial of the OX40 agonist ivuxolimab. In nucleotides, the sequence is TGTGCCAGCAGTTACGGTGACAGGGGGTTAGAGACCCAGTACTTC. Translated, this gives CASSYGDRGLETQYF.